What follows is one TCR beta chain and its context. Its antigen remains unidentified. The treatment here: 15 to 20 received Ad26.COV2.S at low or high dose, single or two shots; about 5 received placebo; per-sample allocation not given. Samples were taken on day 63 after the first vaccine or placebo injection. Assay used: immunoSEQ multiplex PCR; TCRdb lists only in-frame clones, some missing. The sample consists of some 250,000 clones, roughly 90% of them appearing once. These data are taken from a study of Ad26.COV2.S vaccination and SARS-CoV-2 variants. Study-level information: Donor joined the COV1001 Ad26.COV2.S trial arm. The study's findings and limits: A substantial breadth of spike-specific CD8+ and CD4+ T cell responses after vaccination has been reported.

This CDR3 region has 13 residues. The V gene's germline CDR1 is SGHAT and CDR2 FQNNGV. J lost 13 bases, V lost 5 bases, and 10 bases had no gene match. The rearrangement joins TRBV11-2 to TRBJ2-2; 7 nucleotides line up with TRBD2. This receptor was obtained from a person aged 18-65 years who received the Ad26.COV2.S COVID-19 vaccine or a placebo. Sequenced material: peripheral blood, taken in a trial of Ad26.COV2.S vaccine versus placebo. The CDR3 DNA sequence: TGTGCCAGCAGCATACAGACTAGCCCCGTGCTGTTTTTT. Residues: CASSIQTSPVLFF.